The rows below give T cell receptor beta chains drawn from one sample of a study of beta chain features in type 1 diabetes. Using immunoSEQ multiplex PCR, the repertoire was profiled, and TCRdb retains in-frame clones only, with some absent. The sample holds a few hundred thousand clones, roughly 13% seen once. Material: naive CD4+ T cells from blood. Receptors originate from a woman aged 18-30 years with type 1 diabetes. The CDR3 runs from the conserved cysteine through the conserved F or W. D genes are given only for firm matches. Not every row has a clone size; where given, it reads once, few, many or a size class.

cdr3_aa: CASSFPGPSNTQYF
cdr3_nt: TGTGCCAGCAGTTTTCCTGGGCCAAGTAATACGCAGTATTTT
d_call: .
clone_size: few
j_call: TRBJ2-3
v_call: TRBV28

cdr3_aa: CASSPVYGQETQYF
cdr3_nt: TGTGCCAGCAGCCCGGTGTACGGCCAAGAGACCCAGTACTTC
d_call: .
clone_size: .
j_call: TRBJ2-5
v_call: TRBV11-2

cdr3_aa: CSVLSFEKLFF
cdr3_nt: TGCAGCGTCCTCTCCTTCGAAAAACTGTTTTTT
d_call: .
clone_size: .
j_call: TRBJ1-4
v_call: TRBV29-1

cdr3_aa: CASSARRGRQETQYF
cdr3_nt: TGTGCCAGTAGTGCCCGCAGGGGGCGTCAAGAGACCCAGTACTTC
d_call: TRBD1
clone_size: .
j_call: TRBJ2-5
v_call: TRBV19

cdr3_aa: CASTARDTLYF
cdr3_nt: TGTGCCAGCACCGCGCGAGACACACTGTACTTC
d_call: .
clone_size: .
j_call: TRBJ2-7
v_call: TRBV28

cdr3_aa: CASSLSGGRRYEQYF
cdr3_nt: TGTGCCAGCAGCTTAAGTGGCGGGAGGCGCTACGAGCAGTACTTC
d_call: TRBD2
clone_size: .
j_call: TRBJ2-7
v_call: TRBV7-2

cdr3_aa: CAWKDRGLTGELFF
cdr3_nt: TGTGCCTGGAAGGACAGGGGGCTCACCGGGGAGCTGTTTTTT
d_call: TRBD1
clone_size: few
j_call: TRBJ2-2
v_call: TRBV30

cdr3_aa: CASSMDRPQETQYF
cdr3_nt: TGTGCCAGCAGTATGGACAGACCCCAAGAGACCCAGTACTTC
d_call: .
clone_size: few
j_call: TRBJ2-5
v_call: TRBV2

cdr3_aa: CASSYHGRGDEQFF
cdr3_nt: TGTGCCAGCAGTTACCACGGCAGGGGGGATGAGCAGTTCTTC
d_call: .
clone_size: .
j_call: TRBJ2-1
v_call: TRBV6-5

cdr3_aa: CASSLGLAGASYNEQFF
cdr3_nt: TGTGCCAGCAGCCTCGGACTAGCGGGAGCTTCCTACAATGAGCAGTTCTTC
d_call: TRBD2
clone_size: .
j_call: TRBJ2-1
v_call: TRBV7-2

cdr3_aa: CASSSTGTGGTDTQYF
cdr3_nt: TGTGCCAGCAGTTCTACCGGGACAGGGGGCACAGATACGCAGTATTTT
d_call: TRBD1
clone_size: few
j_call: TRBJ2-3
v_call: TRBV27

cdr3_aa: CASSYPPGTGVYGYTF
cdr3_nt: TGTGCCAGCAGCTACCCCCCGGGGACAGGGGTGTATGGCTACACCTTC
d_call: TRBD1
clone_size: few
j_call: TRBJ1-2
v_call: TRBV6-6

cdr3_aa: CASSSHRGQGETQYF
cdr3_nt: TGTGCCAGTAGCTCCCACAGGGGGCAGGGAGAGACCCAGTACTTC
d_call: TRBD1
clone_size: .
j_call: TRBJ2-5
v_call: TRBV19

cdr3_aa: CASSEYAAEAFF
cdr3_nt: TGCGCCAGCAGTGAGTATGCCGCCGAGGCTTTCTTT
d_call: .
clone_size: .
j_call: TRBJ1-1
v_call: TRBV10-2

cdr3_aa: CASSSPRDPYGYTF
cdr3_nt: TGTGCCAGCAGCTCCCCCAGGGATCCCTATGGCTACACCTTC
d_call: .
clone_size: .
j_call: TRBJ1-2
v_call: TRBV5-4

cdr3_aa: CSASPSGEQYF
cdr3_nt: TGCAGTGCTAGTCCCAGCGGCGAGCAGTACTTC
d_call: .
clone_size: .
j_call: TRBJ2-7
v_call: TRBV20-1

cdr3_aa: CASSQGLANAEQFF
cdr3_nt: TGCGCCAGCAGCCAAGGTCTGGCCAACGCTGAGCAGTTCTTC
d_call: .
clone_size: .
j_call: TRBJ2-1
v_call: TRBV4-3

cdr3_aa: CASSNLGGSTDTQYF
cdr3_nt: TGTGCCAGCAGTAACCTGGGGGGGAGCACAGATACGCAGTATTTT
d_call: TRBD2
clone_size: .
j_call: TRBJ2-3
v_call: TRBV28

cdr3_aa: CASSFADRDYNEQFF
cdr3_nt: TGTGCCAGCAGCTTTGCGGACAGAGACTACAATGAGCAGTTCTTC
d_call: .
clone_size: .
j_call: TRBJ2-1
v_call: TRBV5-4

cdr3_aa: CASSPSTATAYEQYF
cdr3_nt: TGTGCCAGCAGTCCCTCGACAGCGACCGCCTACGAGCAGTACTTC
d_call: .
clone_size: .
j_call: TRBJ2-7
v_call: TRBV6-5

cdr3_aa: CATSRDWAGGFYNEQFF
cdr3_nt: TGTGCCACCAGCAGAGATTGGGCGGGAGGCTTCTACAATGAGCAGTTCTTC
d_call: TRBD2
clone_size: few
j_call: TRBJ2-1
v_call: TRBV15

cdr3_aa: CASSQEALGVYEQYF
cdr3_nt: TGTGCCAGCAGCCAAGAGGCGCTAGGGGTCTACGAGCAGTACTTC
d_call: .
clone_size: few
j_call: TRBJ2-7
v_call: TRBV14